Below, 9 T cell receptor beta chains from the same sample are listed, as sequenced in a study of long-term antiretroviral therapy in people with HIV. The run of the v3.0 immunoSEQ assay was at survey level. TCRdb keeps only in-frame clones here, not all; method: immunoSEQ multiplex PCR. The sample has around 27,000 clones; roughly 88% are singletons. Sequences were derived from unsorted PBMCs, sampled more than 4.3 years after starting antiretroviral therapy. These receptors were obtained from a man in his thirties or forties with HIV.

The rearrangement links TRBV9 to TRBJ2-2; D ambiguous. CDR1 and CDR2 (germline): SGDLS, YYNGEE. This CDR3 spans 13 amino acids. V was trimmed by 8 bases and J by 1 base, leaving 9 bases between them. The CDR3 loop is CASSPVNTGELFF. CDR3 DNA sequence: TGTGCCAGTTCACCGGTGAACACCGGGGAGCTGTTTTTT.

Turning to this clone: Other DNA sequences in the same sample also yield this CDR3. J is TRBJ1-1 and V is TRBV29-1; D call uncertain. Between the trimmed V and J ends, which lost 1 base and 0 bases, there was a span of 6 bases. The CDR3 sequence is 13 residues long. The germline CDR1 and CDR2 sequences are SQVTM and ANQGSEA. CDR3 region: CSVEGRLNTEAFF. CDR3 nucleotide sequence: TGCAGCGTTGAAGGACGGTTGAACACTGAAGCTTTCTTT.

The chain recombines TRBV6-4 with TRBJ2-3; 8 nucleotides agree with TRBD2. The CDR3 loop spans 13 amino acids. After removal of 8 bases from V and 3 bases from J, the junction contained 4 bases not matched to a gene. The germline V gene has CDR1 MRHNA and CDR2 SNTAGT. The CDR3 coding sequence is TGTGCCAGCGCGCGGGGGGAGACAGATACGCAGTATTTT. Amino acids: CASARGETDTQYF.

The chain has TRBV19 and TRBJ2-7; perhaps TRBD2 as D (5 bases). From germline, CDR1 is LNHDA and CDR2 SQIVND (reference sequence). CDR3 size: 13 residues. V was cut by 5 bases and J by 3 bases, with 11 bases left in between. This chain's CDR3 is CASSVGSRYEQYF. The CDR3 region has the DNA TGTGCCAGTAGTGTAGGGAGTCGCTACGAGCAGTACTTC.

The J gene is TRBJ1-4, the V gene TRBV15, with D possibly TRBD1 on 6 matching bases. V lost 1 base and J 8 bases, leaving 14 bases between the germline ends. Germline values: CDR1 LNHNV, CDR2 YYDKDF (reference sequence). The CDR3 is 15 residues long. The CDR3 region is CATSRVPRGEEKLFF. DNA for the CDR3: TGTGCCACCAGCAGAGTCCCCAGGGGAGAAGAAAAACTGTTTTTT. Full variable domain (missing parts from reference TRBV15 and TRBJ1-4): DAMVIQNPRYQVTQFGKPVTLSCSQTLNHNVMYWYQQKSSQAPKLLFHYYDKDFNNEADTPDNFQSRRPNTSFCFLDIRSPGLGDTAMYLCATSRVPRGEEKLFFGSGTQLSVL.

The rearrangement joins TRBV9 to TRBJ2-5; D ambiguous. Trimming took 3 bases from V and 4 from J, leaving 13 bases between them. CDR3 length: 14 residues. In germline, CDR1 is SGDLS, CDR2 YYNGEE. In nucleotides, the CDR3 is TGTGCCAGCAGCGCGAGAGACCCGGTAGAGACCCAGTACTTC. Amino acid sequence: CASSARDPVETQYF.

The chain employs TRBV9 and TRBJ2-6; the match to TRBD1 covers 8 bases. Germline V gene data show CDR1 as SGDLS and CDR2 as YYNGEE. CDR3 length: 18 amino acids. With V trimmed by 0 bases and J by 2 bases, 7 bases remained unmatched. CDR3 coding DNA: TGTGCCAGCAGCGTAGAACAGGGGGATCCTCCTGGGGCCAACGTCCTGACTTTC. It specifies CASSVEQGDPPGANVLTF.

The V gene is TRBV19, the J gene TRBJ2-1; possibly TRBD2 for D (5 bases). This CDR3 is built from 14 residues. Trimming stripped 8 bases from V and 2 bases from J, with 13 bases between. Germline V gene sequence: CDR1 LNHDA, CDR2 SQIVND (reference sequence). CDR3 sequence: CASSDPGAYNEQFF. The CDR3 coding sequence is TGTGCCAGTTCCGACCCCGGGGCCTACAATGAGCAGTTCTTC.

This chain uses TRBV4-1 with TRBJ2-5, with 8 bases identical to TRBD2. Germline V gene data show CDR1 as MGHRA and CDR2 as YSYEKL. V trimming: 4 bases; J trimming: 5 bases; junction bases outside the gene matches: 3. CDR3 length equals 13 residues. The CDR3 spells CASSLGLVETQYF. In DNA form, the CDR3 reads TGCGCCAGCAGCCTGGGACTAGTTGAGACCCAGTACTTC.